The clone carrying this T cell receptor (beta chain) was observed a few times. Its antigen is not identified. The data originate from a study of T cells in Graves' hyperthyroidism and ophthalmopathy. Points from the study as a whole: It was a median roughly six months before onset that the model predicted ophthalmopathy.

RNA transcripts gave rise to amplified TCR beta CDR3 regions. TCR CDR3 regions were first amplified by RT-PCR with HTBI primers. TCRdb redid the calling of the multiplex PCR reads with MiXCR, one entry per CDR3 protein. The sample carries a few hundred thousand distinct CDR3 sequences, about 43% recorded once. A lack of ophthalmopathy progression within 18 months defined stable Graves' hyperthyroidism. Lactation, pregnancy, other autoimmune disease or uncontrolled infection excluded patients. Used for diagnoses were clinical symptoms, serum thyroxine and TRAb, thyroid ultrasound and orbital computed tomography. V was trimmed by 2 bases and J by 5 bases, leaving 19 bases between them. This CDR3 has 16 residues. CDR1 is ENHRY and CDR2 is SYGVKD in the germline V gene.

The TCR sequence derives from a woman between 18 and 29 years old with Graves' hyperthyroidism. Sample: peripheral blood or thyroid tissue (not recorded which). The rearrangement links TRBV10-3 to TRBJ2-7; D is uncertain. The CDR3, as DNA: TGTGCCATCAGTGAGGGCACTGGGGTCGGATTCCACGAGCAGTACTTC. This codes for CAISEGTGVGFHEQYF.